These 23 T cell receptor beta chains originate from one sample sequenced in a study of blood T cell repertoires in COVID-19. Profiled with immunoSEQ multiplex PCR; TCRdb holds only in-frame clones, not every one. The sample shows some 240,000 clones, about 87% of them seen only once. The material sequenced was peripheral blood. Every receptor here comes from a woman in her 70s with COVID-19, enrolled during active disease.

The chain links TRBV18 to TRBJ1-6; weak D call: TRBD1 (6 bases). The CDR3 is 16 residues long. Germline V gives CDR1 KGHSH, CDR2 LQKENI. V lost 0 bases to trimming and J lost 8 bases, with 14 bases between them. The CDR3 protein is CASSPPALPGDSPLHF. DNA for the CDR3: TGTGCCAGCTCACCACCTGCTTTGCCAGGGGATTCACCCCTCCACTTT.

CDR3 coding DNA: TGTGCCTGGACGGGAAAAAAGGACACTGAAGCTTTCTTT. Its translation: CAWTGKKDTEAFF. The rearrangement uses TRBV30 and TRBJ1-1; D remains unclear. V dropped 4 bases and J dropped 3 bases, with 12 bases sitting between them. This CDR3 is built from 13 residues. Germline V CDR1 and CDR2: GTSNPN, SVGIG (reference sequence).

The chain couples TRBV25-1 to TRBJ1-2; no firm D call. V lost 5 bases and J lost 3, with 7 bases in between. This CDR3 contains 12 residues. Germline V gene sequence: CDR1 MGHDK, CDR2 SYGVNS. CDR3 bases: TGTGCCAGCAGTTCGGGGTACTATGGCTACACCTTC. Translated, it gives CASSSGYYGYTF.

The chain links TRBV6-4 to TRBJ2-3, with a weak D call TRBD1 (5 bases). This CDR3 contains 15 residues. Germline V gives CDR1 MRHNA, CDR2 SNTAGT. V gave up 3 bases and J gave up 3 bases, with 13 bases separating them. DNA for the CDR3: TGTGCCAGCAGTGAAGGCAGGGAAATAACAGATACGCAGTATTTT. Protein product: CASSEGREITDTQYF.

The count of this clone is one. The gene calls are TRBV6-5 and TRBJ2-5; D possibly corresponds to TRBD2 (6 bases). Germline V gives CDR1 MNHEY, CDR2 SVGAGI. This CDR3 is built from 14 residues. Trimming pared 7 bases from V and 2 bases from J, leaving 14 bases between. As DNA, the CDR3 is TGTGCCAGCACTACGGGACTCAGACAAGAGACCCAGTACTTC. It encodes CASTTGLRQETQYF.

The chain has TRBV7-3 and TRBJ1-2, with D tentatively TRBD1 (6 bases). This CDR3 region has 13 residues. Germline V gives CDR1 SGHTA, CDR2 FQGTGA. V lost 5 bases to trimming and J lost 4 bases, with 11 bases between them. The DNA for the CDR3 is TGTGCCAGCAGCCCAACACAGGGCTATGGCTACACCTTC. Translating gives CASSPTQGYGYTF.

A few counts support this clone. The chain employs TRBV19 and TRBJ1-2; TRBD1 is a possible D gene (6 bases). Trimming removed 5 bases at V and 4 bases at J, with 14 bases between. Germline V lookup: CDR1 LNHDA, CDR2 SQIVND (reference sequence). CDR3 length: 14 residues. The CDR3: CASSGVGGGYGYTF. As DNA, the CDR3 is TGTGCCAGTAGTGGGGTTGGGGGCGGCTATGGCTACACCTTC.

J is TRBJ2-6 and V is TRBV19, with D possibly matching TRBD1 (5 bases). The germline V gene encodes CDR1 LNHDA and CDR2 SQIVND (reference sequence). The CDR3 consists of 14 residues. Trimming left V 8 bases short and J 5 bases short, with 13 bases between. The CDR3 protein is CASSTAWRANVLTF. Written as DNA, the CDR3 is TGTGCCAGTTCGACAGCCTGGCGGGCCAACGTCCTGACTTTC.

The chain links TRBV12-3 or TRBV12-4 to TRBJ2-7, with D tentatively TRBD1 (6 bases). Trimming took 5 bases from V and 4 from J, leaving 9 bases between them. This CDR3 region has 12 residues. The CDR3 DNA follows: TGTGCCAGCAGTCCCCAGGGGTACGAGCAGTACTTC. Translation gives CASSPQGYEQYF.

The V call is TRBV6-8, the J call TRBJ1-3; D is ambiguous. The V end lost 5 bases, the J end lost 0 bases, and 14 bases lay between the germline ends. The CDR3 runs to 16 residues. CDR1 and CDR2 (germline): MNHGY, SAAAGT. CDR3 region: CASSTSGSFSGNTIYF. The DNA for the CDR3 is TGTGCCAGCAGTACCTCCGGGTCCTTCTCTGGAAACACCATATATTTT.

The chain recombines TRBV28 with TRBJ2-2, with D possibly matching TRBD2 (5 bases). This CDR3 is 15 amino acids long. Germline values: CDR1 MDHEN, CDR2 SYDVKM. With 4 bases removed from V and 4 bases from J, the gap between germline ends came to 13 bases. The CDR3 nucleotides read TGTGCCAGCAGTTGGGGAGATTGGATCACCGGGGAGCTGTTTTTT. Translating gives CASSWGDWITGELFF.

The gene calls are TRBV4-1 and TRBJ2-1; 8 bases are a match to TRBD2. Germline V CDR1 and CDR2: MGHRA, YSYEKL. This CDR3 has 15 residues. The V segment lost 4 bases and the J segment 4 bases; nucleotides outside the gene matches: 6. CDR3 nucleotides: TGCGCCAGCAGCCTCACTAGCGGAGCTTACAATGAGCAGTTCTTC. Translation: CASSLTSGAYNEQFF.

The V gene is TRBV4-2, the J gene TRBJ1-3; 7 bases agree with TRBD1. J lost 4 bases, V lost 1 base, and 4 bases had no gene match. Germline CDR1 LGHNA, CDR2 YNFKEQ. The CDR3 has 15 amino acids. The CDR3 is CASSQGQGKGNTIYF. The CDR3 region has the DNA TGTGCCAGCAGCCAAGGACAGGGCAAAGGAAACACCATATATTTT.

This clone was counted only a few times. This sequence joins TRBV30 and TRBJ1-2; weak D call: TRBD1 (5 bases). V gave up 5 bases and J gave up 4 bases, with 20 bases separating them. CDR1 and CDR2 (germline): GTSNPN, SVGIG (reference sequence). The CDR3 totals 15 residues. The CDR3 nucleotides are TGTGCCTGGGGCCCGGACACGGGAGACTCCTATGGCTACACCTTC. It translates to CAWGPDTGDSYGYTF.

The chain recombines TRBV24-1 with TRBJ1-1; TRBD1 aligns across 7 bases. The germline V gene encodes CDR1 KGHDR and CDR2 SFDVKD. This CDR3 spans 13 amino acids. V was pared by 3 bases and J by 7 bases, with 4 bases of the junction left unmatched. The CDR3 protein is CATSDQGESEAFF. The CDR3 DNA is TGTGCCACCAGTGATCAGGGGGAGAGTGAAGCTTTCTTT.

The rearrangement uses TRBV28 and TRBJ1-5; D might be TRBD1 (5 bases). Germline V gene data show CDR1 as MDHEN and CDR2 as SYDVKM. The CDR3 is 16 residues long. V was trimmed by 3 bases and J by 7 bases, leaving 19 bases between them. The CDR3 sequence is CASSFRAQPQPQPQHF. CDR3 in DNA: TGTGCCAGCAGTTTCAGGGCTCAACCACAGCCCCAGCCCCAGCATTTT. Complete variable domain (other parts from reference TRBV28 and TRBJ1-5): DVKVTQSSRYLVKRTGEKVFLECVQDMDHENMFWYRQDPGLGLRLIYFSYDVKMKEKGDIPEGYSVSREKKERFSLILESASTNQTSMYLCASSFRAQPQPQPQHFGDGTRLSIL.

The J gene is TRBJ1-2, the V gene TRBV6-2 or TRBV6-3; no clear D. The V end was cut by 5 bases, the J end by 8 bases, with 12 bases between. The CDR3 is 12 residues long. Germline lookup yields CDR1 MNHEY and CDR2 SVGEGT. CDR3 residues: CASSLQVSGYTF. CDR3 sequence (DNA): TGTGCCAGCAGTCTTCAGGTATCGGGCTACACCTTC.

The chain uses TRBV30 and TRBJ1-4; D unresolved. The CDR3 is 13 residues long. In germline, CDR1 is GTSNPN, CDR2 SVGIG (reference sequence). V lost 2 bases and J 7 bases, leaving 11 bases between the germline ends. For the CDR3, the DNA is TGTGCCTGGAGTCTCAGGCTTGGTGAAAAACTGTTTTTT. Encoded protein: CAWSLRLGEKLFF.

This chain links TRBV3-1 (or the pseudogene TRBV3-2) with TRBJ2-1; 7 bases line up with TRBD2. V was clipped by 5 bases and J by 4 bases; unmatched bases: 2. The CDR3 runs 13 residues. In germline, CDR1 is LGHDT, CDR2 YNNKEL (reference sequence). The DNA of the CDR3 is TGTGCCAGCAGCTCAGCGGGGTACAATGAGCAGTTCTTC. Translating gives CASSSAGYNEQFF.

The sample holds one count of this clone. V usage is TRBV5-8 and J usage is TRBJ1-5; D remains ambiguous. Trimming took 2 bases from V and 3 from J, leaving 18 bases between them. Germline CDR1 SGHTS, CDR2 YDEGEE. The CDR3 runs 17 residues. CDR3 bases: TGTGCCAGCAGCTTCTCCCGGGTCCCCTTAGACAATCAGCCCCAGCATTTT. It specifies CASSFSRVPLDNQPQHF.

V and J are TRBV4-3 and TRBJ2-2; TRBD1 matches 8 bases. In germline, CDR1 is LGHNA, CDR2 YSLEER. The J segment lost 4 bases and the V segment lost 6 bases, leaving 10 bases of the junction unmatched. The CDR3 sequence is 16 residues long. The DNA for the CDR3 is TGCGCCAGCAGTCGGTTGACAGGGGCGAGCACCGGGGAGCTGTTTTTT. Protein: CASSRLTGASTGELFF.

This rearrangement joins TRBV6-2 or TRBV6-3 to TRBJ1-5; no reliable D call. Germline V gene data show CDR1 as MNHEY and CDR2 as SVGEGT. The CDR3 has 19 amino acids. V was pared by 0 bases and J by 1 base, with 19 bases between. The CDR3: CASSYSTWASRGSNQPQHF. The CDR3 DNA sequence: TGTGCCAGCAGTTACTCCACATGGGCCTCCCGGGGAAGCAATCAGCCCCAGCATTTT.

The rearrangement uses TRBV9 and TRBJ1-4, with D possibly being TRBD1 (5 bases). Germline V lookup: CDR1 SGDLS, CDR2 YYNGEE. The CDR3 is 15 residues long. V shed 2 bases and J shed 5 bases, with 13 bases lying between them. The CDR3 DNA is TGTGCCAGCAGCGTCGGAGGGGCCTACAATGAAAAACTGTTTTTT. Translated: CASSVGGAYNEKLFF.